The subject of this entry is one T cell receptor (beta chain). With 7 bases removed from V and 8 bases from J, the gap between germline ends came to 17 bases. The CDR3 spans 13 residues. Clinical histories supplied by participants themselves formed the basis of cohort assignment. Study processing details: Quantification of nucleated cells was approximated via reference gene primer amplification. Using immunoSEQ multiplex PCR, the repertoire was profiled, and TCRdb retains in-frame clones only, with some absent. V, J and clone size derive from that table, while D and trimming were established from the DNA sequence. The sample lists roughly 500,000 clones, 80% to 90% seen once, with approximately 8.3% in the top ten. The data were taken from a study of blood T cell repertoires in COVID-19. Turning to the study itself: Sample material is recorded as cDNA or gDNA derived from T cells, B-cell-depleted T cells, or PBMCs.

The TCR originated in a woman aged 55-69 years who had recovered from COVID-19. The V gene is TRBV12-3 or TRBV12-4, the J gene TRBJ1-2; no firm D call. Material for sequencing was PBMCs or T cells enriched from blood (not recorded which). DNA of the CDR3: TGTGCCAGCACCTTCCAACACGCGGGGGGCTACACCTTC. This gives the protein CASTFQHAGGYTF.